This TCR beta chain emerged from a study of CD8 T cells in ankylosing spondylitis. TCRdb re-called the 5' RACE reads through MiXCR, storing one row per CDR3 protein. Of 150,000 to 200,000 distinct CDR3 sequences in the sample, more than 9% are singletons; the top ten hold under 35%. The germline V gene encodes CDR1 SGHVS and CDR2 FNYEAQ. This CDR3 region has 15 residues. Trimming removed 7 bases at V and 1 base at J, with 13 bases between. There are a few counts of this clonotype. The sample consisted of blood, either unsorted or a sorted T cell fraction (not recorded which). The receptor was isolated from a male donor with ankylosing spondylitis or in good health (not recorded which). The J gene is TRBJ2-2, the V gene TRBV7-6; D remains ambiguous. CDR3 DNA sequence: TGTGCCAGCACCTTTGCCCCGGAGAACACCGGGGAGCTGTTTTTT. Encoded protein: CASTFAPENTGELFF.